These T cell receptor beta chains were read from a single sample in a study of PD-L1 blockade in urothelial cancer. TCRdb keeps only in-frame clones here, not all; method: immunoSEQ multiplex PCR. Altogether some 23,000 clones are present, under 90% being singletons, with the ten largest covering less than 2%. The sequenced sample was PBMCs, obtained around atezolizumab (anti-PD-L1) treatment. Receptors were obtained from a man aged 65-85 years with urothelial cancer. The CDR3 runs from the conserved cysteine through the conserved F or W. A D gene is named only where the DNA matches it firmly. Expanded clones are given a class, and other clones once, few, many or no size at all.

j_call d_call clone_size v_call cdr3_aa cdr3_nt
TRBJ2-1 TRBD2 NA TRBV14 CASSPAGGRNEQFF TGTGCCAGCAGCCCAGCGGGAGGGCGCAATGAGCAGTTCTTC
TRBJ2-2 TRBD1 NA TRBV28 CASSPIRDSLNTGELFF TGTGCCAGCAGTCCAATCCGGGACAGTCTGAACACCGGGGAGCTGTTTTTT
TRBJ1-3 TRBD1 NA TRBV7-2 CASSYGQGKGNTIYF TGTGCCAGCAGCTACGGACAGGGGAAAGGAAACACCATATATTTT
TRBJ1-2 NA few TRBV6-1 CASSGRQNKGYGYTF TGTGCCAGCAGTGGCCGACAGAACAAAGGATATGGCTACACCTTC
TRBJ2-1 TRBD2 few TRBV30 CAWTGTSGIYNEQFF TGTGCCTGGACCGGGACTAGCGGGATCTACAATGAGCAGTTCTTC
TRBJ1-4 NA NA TRBV6-1 CASSVWSEKLFF TGTGCCAGCAGTGTCTGGAGTGAAAAACTGTTTTTT
TRBJ1-6 NA once TRBV10-3 CAISEAEGGSYNSPLHF TGTGCCATCAGTGAAGCGGAGGGGGGGTCCTATAATTCACCCCTCCACTTT
TRBJ2-5 TRBD1 few TRBV4-2 CASSRRTGWPQETQYF TGTGCCAGCAGCCGACGGACAGGGTGGCCTCAAGAGACCCAGTACTTC
TRBJ1-5 NA NA TRBV5-1 CASSQGSNQPQHF TGCGCCAGCAGCCAGGGTAGCAATCAGCCCCAGCATTTT
TRBJ1-4 TRBD1 once TRBV30 CAGGQVPFEKLFF TGTGCCGGAGGACAGGTGCCGTTCGAAAAACTGTTTTTT
TRBJ1-5 NA NA TRBV5-6 CASSGAGRRDNWHF TGTGCCAGCAGCGGGGCGGGACGTCGCGATAATTGGCATTTT
TRBJ2-3 TRBD1 NA TRBV5-1 CATAPDRGADTQYF TGCGCCACCGCACCGGACAGGGGGGCAGATACGCAGTATTTT
TRBJ2-5 NA NA TRBV5-4 CASSPPGQETQYF TGTGCCAGCAGCCCCCCGGGCCAAGAGACCCAGTACTTC
TRBJ2-2 TRBD1 NA TRBV6-1 CASSWTGSGELFF TGTGCCAGCAGCTGGACAGGGTCCGGGGAGCTGTTTTTT
TRBJ2-1 TRBD2 NA TRBV27 CASGRLAGVSSYNEQFF TGTGCCAGCGGGCGGCTAGCGGGAGTTTCCTCCTACAATGAGCAGTTCTTC
TRBJ1-1 NA NA TRBV28 CASSPSGGTEAFF TGTGCCAGCAGCCCGTCGGGGGGCACTGAAGCTTTCTTT
TRBJ2-7 NA once TRBV4-1 CASSQVLEYEQYF TGCGCCAGCAGCCAAGTACTAGAGTACGAGCAGTACTTC
TRBJ2-4 TRBD1 NA TRBV11-1 CASSLFSRQGTPQYF TGTGCCAGCAGCTTATTTTCTCGACAGGGAACACCTCAGTACTTC
TRBJ2-1 TRBD2 NA TRBV27 CASSLTPGTIHNEQFF TGTGCCAGCAGTTTGACCCCCGGGACTATCCACAATGAGCAGTTCTTC
TRBJ2-7 TRBD2 once TRBV9 CASSASLGNSGRSYEQYF TGTGCCAGCAGCGCTTCCCTTGGTAATAGCGGGAGGTCCTACGAGCAGTACTTC
TRBJ2-5 TRBD2 NA TRBV9 CASSVEGGSQTQYF TGTGCCAGCAGCGTAGAGGGCGGGAGCCAGACCCAGTACTTC
TRBJ1-5 TRBD1 NA TRBV28 CASSYNSGTGLDVRRQPQHF TGTGCCAGCAGTTATAACTCGGGGACAGGGCTGGATGTCCGCCGTCAGCCCCAGCATTTT
TRBJ1-2 NA NA TRBV11-2 CASSLGRASGYTF TGTGCCAGCAGCTTAGGCAGGGCCAGTGGCTACACCTTC
TRBJ2-3 TRBD2 NA TRBV15 CATLLAGRVTDTQYF TGTGCCACCCTCCTTGCGGGGAGGGTCACAGATACGCAGTATTTT
TRBJ2-1 NA NA TRBV7-9 CASSFGQYEQFF TGTGCCAGCAGCTTCGGACAGTATGAGCAGTTCTTC
TRBJ2-7 TRBD1 NA TRBV6-5 CASRGTAIYEQYF TGTGCCAGCAGGGGGACAGCGATCTACGAGCAGTACTTC
TRBJ1-5 NA NA TRBV7-9 CASSLDSSFNQPQHF TGTGCCAGCAGCTTAGACAGCTCCTTCAATCAGCCCCAGCATTTT
TRBJ1-1 NA NA TRBV11-1 CASRGGIEAFF TGTGCCAGCAGGGGAGGGATTGAAGCTTTCTTT
TRBJ2-7 TRBD2 NA TRBV4-1 CASSPTSGLGEQYF TGCGCCAGCAGCCCGACTAGCGGGCTGGGCGAGCAGTACTTC
TRBJ2-5 TRBD2 NA TRBV11-2 CASSLGGEGPPETQYF TGTGCCAGCAGCTTAGGCGGGGAGGGACCTCCAGAGACCCAGTACTTC
TRBJ2-2 NA NA TRBV4-1 CASSPLQGNTGELFF TGCGCCAGCAGCCCCCTACAGGGGAACACCGGGGAGCTGTTTTTT
TRBJ2-1 NA NA TRBV2 CASSEAPRVLYNEQFF TGTGCCAGCAGTGAAGCGCCCAGGGTCCTCTACAATGAGCAGTTCTTC
TRBJ2-2 NA NA TRBV4-2 CASSTQKRSGTGELFF TGTGCCAGCAGCACCCAGAAGCGATCGGGTACCGGGGAGCTGTTTTTT
TRBJ2-2 NA NA TRBV5-6 CASSYAGDGELFF TGTGCCAGCAGCTACGCAGGGGACGGGGAGCTGTTTTTT
TRBJ2-2 NA NA TRBV7-9 CASSSPAATVNTGELFF TGTGCCAGCAGCTCCCCCGCGGCGACAGTGAACACCGGGGAGCTGTTTTTT
TRBJ2-7 NA once TRBV27 CASGLYEQYF TGTGCCAGCGGACTGTACGAGCAGTACTTC
TRBJ2-5 NA NA TRBV7-6 CASSLESSSAETQYF TGTGCCAGCAGCTTGGAGTCTAGCTCGGCCGAGACCCAGTACTTC
TRBJ2-7 NA few TRBV7-9 CASSLPLGEQYF TGTGCCAGCAGCTTGCCTCTCGGCGAGCAGTACTTC
TRBJ1-2 NA NA TRBV19 CASSIGSGGAYGYTF TGTGCCAGTAGTATAGGTAGCGGAGGAGCCTATGGCTACACCTTC
TRBJ2-7 TRBD2 NA TRBV18 CASSPGTSGTYEQYF TGTGCCAGCTCACCAGGGACTAGCGGGACCTACGAGCAGTACTTC